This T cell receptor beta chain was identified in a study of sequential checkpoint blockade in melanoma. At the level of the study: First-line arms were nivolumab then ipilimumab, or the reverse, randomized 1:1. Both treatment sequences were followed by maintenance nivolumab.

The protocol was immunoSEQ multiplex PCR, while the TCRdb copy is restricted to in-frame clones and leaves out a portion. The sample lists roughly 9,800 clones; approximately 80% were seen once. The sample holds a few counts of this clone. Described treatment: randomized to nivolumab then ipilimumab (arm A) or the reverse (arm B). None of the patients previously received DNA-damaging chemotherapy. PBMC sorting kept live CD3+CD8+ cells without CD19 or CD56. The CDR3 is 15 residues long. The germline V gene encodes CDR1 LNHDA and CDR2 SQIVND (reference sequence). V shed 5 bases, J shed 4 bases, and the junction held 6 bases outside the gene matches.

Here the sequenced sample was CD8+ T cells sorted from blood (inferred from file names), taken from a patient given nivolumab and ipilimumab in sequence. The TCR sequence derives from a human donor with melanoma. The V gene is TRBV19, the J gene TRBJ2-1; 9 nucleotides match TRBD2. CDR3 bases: TGTGCCAGTAGTTTGACTAGCGGAGATTACAATGAGCAGTTCTTC. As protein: CASSLTSGDYNEQFF.